Listed below are T cell receptor beta chains from one sample, sequenced in a study of human T cells and chemical hapten exposure. TCRdb fed the RACE reads into MiXCR, producing one record per CDR3 protein. Here the sample spans approximately 370,000 distinct CDR3 sequences, 5.5% being singletons. The source material was whole blood, sampled in connection with sensitization to the hapten diphenylcyclopropenone (DPC). These receptors originate from a woman under 30 with alopecia areata. Some clones in this sample may be carry-over from other donors' samples. Both conserved end residues are part of each CDR3. The order of the fields is J gene, D gene, V gene, clone size, CDR3 protein, CDR3 DNA. The D gene is left open where the match is weak. Only some rows state a clone size, as once, few, many or a class for expanded clones.

J: TRBJ2-3; D: -; V: TRBV6-6; size: few; CDR3: CASSYKLRGLTDTQYF; DNA: TGTGCCAGCAGTTATAAGCTGCGGGGGCTCACAGATACGCAGTATTTT
J: TRBJ1-5; D: -; V: TRBV4-3; size: many; CDR3: CASSQDLGDKPQHF; DNA: TGCGCCAGCAGCCAAGATCTAGGGGATAAGCCCCAGCATTTT
J: TRBJ2-3; D: TRBD2; V: TRBV27; size: -; CDR3: CASSFQAGGATDTQYF; DNA: TGTGCCAGCAGCTTCCAGGCCGGGGGGGCTACAGATACGCAGTATTTT
J: TRBJ1-1; D: -; V: TRBV3-1; size: many; CDR3: CASSAERNTEAFF; DNA: TGTGCCAGCAGCGCAGAACGGAACACTGAAGCTTTCTTT
J: TRBJ2-3; D: -; V: TRBV5-1; size: few; CDR3: CASSDRDSTTDTQYF; DNA: TGCGCCAGCAGTGACCGGGATTCTACCACAGATACGCAGTATTTT
J: TRBJ1-4; D: -; V: TRBV5-5; size: many; CDR3: CASSLFKGSEKLFF; DNA: TGTGCCAGCAGCTTGTTCAAAGGGAGTGAAAAACTGTTTTTT
J: TRBJ2-7; D: TRBD2; V: TRBV7-9; size: many; CDR3: CASSFSAGGYEQYF; DNA: TGTGCCAGCAGCTTTTCGGCGGGGGGCTACGAGCAGTACTTC
J: TRBJ1-1; D: -; V: TRBV5-4; size: many; CDR3: CASSLGTGPEAFF; DNA: TGTGCCAGCAGCTTAGGCACAGGACCCGAAGCTTTCTTT
J: TRBJ2-3; D: -; V: TRBV6-2/TRBV6-3; size: few; CDR3: CASSSAPDTQYF; DNA: TGTGCCAGCAGTTCCGCACCAGATACGCAGTATTTT
J: TRBJ2-1; D: -; V: TRBV9; size: few; CDR3: CASSPRTTDHEQFF; DNA: TGTGCCAGCAGCCCTCGGACAACGGACCATGAGCAGTTCTTC
J: TRBJ2-7; D: -; V: TRBV6-6; size: few; CDR3: CATLPTGSYEQYF; DNA: TGTGCCACCCTACCGACAGGTTCCTACGAGCAGTACTTC
J: TRBJ1-2; D: -; V: TRBV24-1; size: few; CDR3: CATSDLSGDHYGYTF; DNA: TGTGCCACCAGTGATTTGTCGGGGGATCACTATGGCTACACCTTC
J: TRBJ1-2; D: TRBD1; V: TRBV25-1; size: many; CDR3: CASSESGGTVNGYGYTF; DNA: TGTGCCAGCAGTGAAAGTGGGGGGACAGTTAATGGCTATGGCTACACCTTC
J: TRBJ1-5; D: -; V: TRBV27; size: few; CDR3: CASSLNQAGNNQPQHF; DNA: TGTGCCAGCAGTTTAAATCAAGCAGGGAACAATCAGCCCCAGCATTTT
J: TRBJ2-6; D: -; V: TRBV20-1; size: many; CDR3: CSARDKGLSSGANVLTF; DNA: TGCAGTGCTAGAGACAAAGGACTCTCCTCTGGGGCCAACGTCCTGACTTTC
J: TRBJ2-7; D: -; V: TRBV10-3; size: many; CDR3: CAIGQSYEQYF; DNA: TGTGCCATCGGGCAGTCCTACGAGCAGTACTTC